The sequence of this TCR beta chain was determined in a study of lymphopenia after photon versus proton radiotherapy (dated by TCRdb to between 2019 and 2020). Background for the entire study: In patients with gastrointestinal tumors who developed high-grade lymphopenia, the study compared the immunological effects of photon radiation therapy with those of proton radiation therapy. The goal of the study was to describe how the two radiation modalities differ in their effects on the immune system. The cohort included approximately 18 patients with gastrointestinal tumors who developed lymphopenia after receiving either photon or proton therapy. General study outcomes and caveats: The survival association was assessed only in patients who died, and better survival with proton therapy was presented by the authors as a possibility rather than a demonstrated result. Across the cohort, among patients who died, a greater drop in TCR diversity after the nadir was inversely correlated with overall survival time. After the lymphocyte count nadir, oligoclonal expansion, especially of CD8+ Temra cells, was observed in photon-treated repertoires, and the drop in diversity was driven by this expansion. During treatment, patients who received proton therapy stayed relatively stable, whereas patients who received photon therapy lost naive T cells and TCR diversity and gained effector/memory populations.

Receptor libraries were prepared by the immunoSEQ multiplex PCR assay. Alongside multiparametric flow cytometry, deep sequencing of rearranged TCR beta loci was used to profile the T cell repertoires. In TCRdb, the immuneACCESS table is reduced to in-frame sequences with V and J assigned. These tables do not hold every clone; where another copy was compared, an unresolved V gene accounts for under half, and the others remain unexplained. In this sample the table shows 160,000 or so clones, around 85% of which occur a single time. The ten largest clonotypes hold about 4.7% of the sample. In its sample, this clone was seen once. No antigen is known for it. No base-level quality is on record; no much larger clone is a single base apart. CDR1 and CDR2 are drawn from the germline V gene: SQVTM, ANQGSEA. V ends up 5 bases short and J 4 bases short, with an unmatched junction base count of 3. The CDR3 spans 13 residues, from the cysteine through the phenylalanine. The read is trimmed to its CDR3 DNA, 39 bases read in frame from base 1.

Sequencing was performed on peripheral blood, taken from a patient treated with photon-based radiotherapy. The TCR comes from a man over 45 with gastric cancer. The chain is assembled from TRBV29-1 and TRBJ2-7; 12 nucleotides in the junction match TRBD2. In nucleotides, the sequence is TGCAGCGTTAGACTAGCGGGAGATTACGAGCAGTACTTC. This is translated as CSVRLAGDYEQYF.